The 10 T cell receptor beta chains listed next were all sequenced from one sample in a study of blood T cell repertoires in COVID-19. The protocol was immunoSEQ multiplex PCR, while the TCRdb copy is restricted to in-frame clones and leaves out a portion. This table has some 190,000 clones, 70% to 90% appearing once. The sequenced sample consisted of peripheral blood. The receptor set was obtained from a man between 60 and 70 years old with acute or convalescent COVID-19.

The rearrangement joins TRBV10-3 to TRBJ2-1; 8 bases align to TRBD2. The CDR3 sequence is 16 residues long. V lost 0 bases and J lost 6; bases outside the gene matches: 7. Per the germline V gene, CDR1 is ENHRY and CDR2 is SYGVKD. The CDR3 region is CAISESHGRAGNEQFF. The CDR3 bases are TGTGCCATCAGTGAGTCCCACGGGAGGGCAGGCAATGAGCAGTTCTTC.

V and J are TRBV7-3 and TRBJ2-1; the match to TRBD2 covers 10 bases. The CDR3 runs to 16 residues. J gave up 10 bases and V 2 bases, and 11 bases lay outside the gene matches. Per the germline V gene, CDR1 is SGHTA and CDR2 is FQGTGA. In DNA, the CDR3 is TGTGCCAGCAGCTTAGGTCTAGCGGGAGCTCGGGGGGAGCAGTTCTTC. Translation gives CASSLGLAGARGEQFF.

V gene TRBV12-3 or TRBV12-4 combines with J gene TRBJ2-7; TRBD2 agrees at 7 bases. This CDR3 has 13 amino acids. The trim removed 7 bases at V and 6 bases at J, leaving 9 bases unmatched. CDR3 protein: CASTARSGGEQYF. The CDR3, as DNA: TGTGCCAGCACCGCCAGGTCGGGGGGCGAGCAGTACTTC.

The V and J genes are TRBV19 and TRBJ2-7; 7 bases match TRBD2. The CDR3 is 15 amino acids. Germline lookup yields CDR1 LNHDA and CDR2 SQIVND (reference sequence). With V trimmed by 2 bases and J by 3 bases, 7 bases remained unmatched. This CDR3 reads CASSIMGGGVYEQYF. The CDR3 DNA sequence: TGTGCCAGTAGTATAATGGGGGGAGGGGTCTACGAGCAGTACTTC.

The chain carries TRBV9 and TRBJ1-2; tentatively, D is TRBD1 (6 bases). The ends were cut back, 4 bases at V and 4 bases at J, with 20 bases in the middle. This CDR3 contains 16 residues. Germline-derived CDR1 and CDR2 are SGDLS and YYNGEE. This chain's CDR3 is CASSPQRAGVGYGYTF. The CDR3 DNA sequence: TGTGCCAGCAGCCCCCAAAGGGCAGGGGTTGGCTATGGCTACACCTTC.

This clone was recorded only once. The chain couples TRBV10-3 to TRBJ1-2; 8 bases map to TRBD1. The CDR3 contains 12 residues. Germline CDR1 ENHRY, CDR2 SYGVKD. V shed 6 bases, J shed 8 bases, and the junction held 5 bases outside the gene matches. CDR3 protein: CAIRTGGGGYTF. For the CDR3, the DNA is TGTGCCATCAGAACAGGGGGAGGGGGCTACACCTTC.

The J gene is TRBJ2-2, the V gene TRBV21-1; the table gives TRBD1 as D, unverified against the DNA. TRBV21-1 is a known pseudogene. CDR3 length equals 17 residues. The CDR3 region has the DNA TGTGCCAGCAGCAAATCCCGCTGGCCTCCGAACACCGGGGAGCTGTTTTTT. This translates into CASSKSRWPPNTGELFF.

Points on this clone: Its ends do not fully match the called genes, so a read error is possible. The rearrangement links TRBV10-3 to TRBJ2-2, with 7 positions matching TRBD2. From germline, CDR1 is ENHRY and CDR2 SYGVKD. The length of the CDR3 is 13 residues. Here the CDR3 reads CAVGEGRTGELFF. The CDR3 DNA follows: TGCGCCGTTGGGGAGGGAAGGACCGGGGAGCTGTTTTTT.

This chain uses TRBV23-1 with TRBJ2-7; TRBD1 matches 9 bases. TRBV23-1 is noted as an ORF with a role that remains uncertain. CDR3 size: 17 residues. The trim removed 3 bases at V and 2 bases at J, leaving 11 bases unmatched. The CDR3 region has the DNA TGCGCCAGCAGTCATATACTACCGGGACAGGGACCCTACGAGCAGTACTTC. Its protein product is CASSHILPGQGPYEQYF.

The chain uses TRBV28 and TRBJ2-2; the match to TRBD2 covers 10 bases. V lost 6 bases and J lost 3; bases outside the gene matches: 7. CDR1 is MDHEN, CDR2 SYDVKM, per germline. The CDR3 loop spans 16 amino acids. Here the CDR3 DNA reads TGTGCCAGCAGCTCCAGCGGGAGGGGGGACACCGGGGAGCTGTTTTTT. Translating it yields CASSSSGRGDTGELFF.